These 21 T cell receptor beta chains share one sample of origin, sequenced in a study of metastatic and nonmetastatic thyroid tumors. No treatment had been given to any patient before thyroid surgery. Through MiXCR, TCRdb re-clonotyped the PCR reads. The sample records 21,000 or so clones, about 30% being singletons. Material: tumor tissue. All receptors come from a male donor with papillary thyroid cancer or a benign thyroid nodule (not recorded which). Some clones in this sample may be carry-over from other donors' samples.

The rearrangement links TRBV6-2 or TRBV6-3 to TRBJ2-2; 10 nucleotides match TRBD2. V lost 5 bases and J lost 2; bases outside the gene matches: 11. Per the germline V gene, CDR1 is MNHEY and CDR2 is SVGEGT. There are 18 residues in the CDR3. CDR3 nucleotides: TGTGCCAGCAGTGACCCCGGACTAGCGGACCTAAACACCGGGGAGCTGTTTTTT. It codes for CASSDPGLADLNTGELFF.

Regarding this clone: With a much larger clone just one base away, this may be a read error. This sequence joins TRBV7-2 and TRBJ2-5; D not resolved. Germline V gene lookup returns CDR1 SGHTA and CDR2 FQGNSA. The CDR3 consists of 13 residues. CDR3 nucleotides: TGTGCCAGCAGCTTAGTTGTTCGCGAGACCCATTACTTC. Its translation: CASSLVVRETHYF. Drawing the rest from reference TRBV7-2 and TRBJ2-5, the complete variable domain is GAGVSQSPSNKVTEKGKDVELRCDPISGHTALYWYRQSLGQGLEFLIYFQGNSAPDKSGLPSDRFSAERTGGSVSTLTIQRTQQEDSAVYLCASSLVVRETHYFGPGTRLLVL.

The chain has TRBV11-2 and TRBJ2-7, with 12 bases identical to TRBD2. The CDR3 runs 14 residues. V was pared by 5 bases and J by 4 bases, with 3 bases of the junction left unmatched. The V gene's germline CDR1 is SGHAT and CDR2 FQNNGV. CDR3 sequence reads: CASSPGTSGYEQYF. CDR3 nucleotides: TGTGCCAGCAGCCCCGGGACTAGCGGGTACGAGCAGTACTTC.

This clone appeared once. CDR3: CASSQRMGESPLHF. The CDR3 DNA reads as TGTGCCAGCAGCCAACGGATGGGGGAATCACCCCTCCACTTT. The chain has TRBV3-1 and TRBJ1-6, with D possibly TRBD1 on 5 matching bases. Trimming shortened V by 2 bases and J by 10 bases, and 12 bases separated the two germline ends. The CDR3 is 14 residues long. Per the germline V gene, CDR1 is LGHDT and CDR2 is YNNKEL (reference sequence).

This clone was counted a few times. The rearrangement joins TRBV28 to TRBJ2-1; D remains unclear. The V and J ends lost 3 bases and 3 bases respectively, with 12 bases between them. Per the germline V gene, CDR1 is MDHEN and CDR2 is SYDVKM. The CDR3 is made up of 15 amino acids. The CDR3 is CASSFGAVDYNEQFF. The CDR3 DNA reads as TGTGCCAGCAGTTTCGGTGCGGTAGACTACAATGAGCAGTTCTTC.

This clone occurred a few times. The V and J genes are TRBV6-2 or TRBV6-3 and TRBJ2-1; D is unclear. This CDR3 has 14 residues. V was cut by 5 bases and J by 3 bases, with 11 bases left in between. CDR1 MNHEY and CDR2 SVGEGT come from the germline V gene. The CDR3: CASSTFADYNEQFF. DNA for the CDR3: TGTGCCAGCAGTACTTTTGCGGACTACAATGAGCAGTTCTTC.

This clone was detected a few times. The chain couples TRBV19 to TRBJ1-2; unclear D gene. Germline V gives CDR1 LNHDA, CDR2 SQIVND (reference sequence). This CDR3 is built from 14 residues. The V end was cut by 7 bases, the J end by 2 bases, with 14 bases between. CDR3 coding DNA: TGTGCCAGTACCTCCTCTCACCCCAACTATGGCTACACCTTC. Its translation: CASTSSHPNYGYTF.

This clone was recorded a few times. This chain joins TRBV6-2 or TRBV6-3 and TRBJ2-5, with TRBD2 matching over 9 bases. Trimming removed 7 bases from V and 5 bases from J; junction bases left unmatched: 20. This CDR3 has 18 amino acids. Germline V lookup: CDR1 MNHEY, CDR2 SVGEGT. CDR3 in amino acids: CASIVGGLAGVPRETQYF. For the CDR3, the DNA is TGTGCCAGCATCGTAGGAGGCTTAGCGGGGGTACCCCGGGAGACCCAGTACTTC.

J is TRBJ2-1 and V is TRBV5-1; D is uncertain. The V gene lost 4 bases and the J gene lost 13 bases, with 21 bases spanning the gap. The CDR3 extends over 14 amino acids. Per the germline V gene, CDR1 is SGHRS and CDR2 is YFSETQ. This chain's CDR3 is CASSPGVNSRVQFF. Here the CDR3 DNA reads TGCGCCAGCAGCCCCGGCGTGAACAGTCGAGTACAGTTCTTC.

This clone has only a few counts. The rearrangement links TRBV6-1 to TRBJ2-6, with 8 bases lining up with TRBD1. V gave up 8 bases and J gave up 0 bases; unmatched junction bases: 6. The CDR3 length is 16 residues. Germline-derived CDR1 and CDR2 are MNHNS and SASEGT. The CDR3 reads CASSRQGTSGANVLTF. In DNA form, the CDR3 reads TGTGCCAGCTCGAGACAGGGGACCTCTGGGGCCAACGTCCTGACTTTC.

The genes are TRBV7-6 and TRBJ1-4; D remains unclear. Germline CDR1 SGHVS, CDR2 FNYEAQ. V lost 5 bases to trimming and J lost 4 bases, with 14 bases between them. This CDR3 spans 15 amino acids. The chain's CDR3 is CASSLWTGDNEKLFF. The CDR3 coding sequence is TGTGCCAGCAGCCTGTGGACGGGTGATAATGAAAAACTGTTTTTT.

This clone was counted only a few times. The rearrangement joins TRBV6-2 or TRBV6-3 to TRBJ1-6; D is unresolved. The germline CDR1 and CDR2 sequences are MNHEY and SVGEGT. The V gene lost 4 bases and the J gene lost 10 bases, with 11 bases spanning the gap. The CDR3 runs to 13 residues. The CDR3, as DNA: TGTGCCAGCAGTTGGGAGGATGGGTCACCCCTCCACTTT. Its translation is CASSWEDGSPLHF.

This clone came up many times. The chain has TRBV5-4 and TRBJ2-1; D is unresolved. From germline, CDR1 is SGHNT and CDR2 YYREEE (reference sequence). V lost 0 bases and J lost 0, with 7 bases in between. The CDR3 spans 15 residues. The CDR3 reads CASSLGLSSYNEQFF. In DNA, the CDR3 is TGTGCCAGCAGCTTGGGCCTTAGCTCCTACAATGAGCAGTTCTTC.

The CDR3 protein is CASSAHNTLMGSPLHF. DNA for the CDR3: TGTGCCAGCAGCGCTCATAACACCCTGATGGGTTCACCCCTCCACTTT. The V call is TRBV9, the J call TRBJ1-6; unclear D gene. CDR3 size: 16 residues. The V and J ends lost 3 bases and 9 bases respectively, with 19 bases between them. Germline V gene lookup returns CDR1 SGDLS and CDR2 YYNGEE.

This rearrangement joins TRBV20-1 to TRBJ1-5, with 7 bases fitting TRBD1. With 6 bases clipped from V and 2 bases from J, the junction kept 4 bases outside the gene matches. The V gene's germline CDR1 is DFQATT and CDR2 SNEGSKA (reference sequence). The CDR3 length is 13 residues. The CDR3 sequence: CSAGGQGNQPQHF. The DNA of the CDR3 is TGCAGTGCAGGCGGACAGGGCAATCAGCCCCAGCATTTT.

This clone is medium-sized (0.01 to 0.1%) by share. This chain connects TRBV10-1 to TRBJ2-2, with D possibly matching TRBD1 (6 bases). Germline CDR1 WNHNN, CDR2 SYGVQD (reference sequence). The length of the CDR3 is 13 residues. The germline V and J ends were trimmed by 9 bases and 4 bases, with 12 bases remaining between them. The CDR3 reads CASRPGVTGELFF. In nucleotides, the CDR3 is TGCGCCAGTCGACCAGGGGTCACCGGGGAGCTGTTTTTT.

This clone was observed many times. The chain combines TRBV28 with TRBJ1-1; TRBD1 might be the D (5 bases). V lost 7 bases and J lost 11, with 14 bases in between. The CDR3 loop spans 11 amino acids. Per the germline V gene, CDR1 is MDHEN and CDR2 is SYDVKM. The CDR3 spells CASTLRGEAFF. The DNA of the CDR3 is TGTGCCAGCACCCTGAGGGGTGAGGCTTTCTTT.

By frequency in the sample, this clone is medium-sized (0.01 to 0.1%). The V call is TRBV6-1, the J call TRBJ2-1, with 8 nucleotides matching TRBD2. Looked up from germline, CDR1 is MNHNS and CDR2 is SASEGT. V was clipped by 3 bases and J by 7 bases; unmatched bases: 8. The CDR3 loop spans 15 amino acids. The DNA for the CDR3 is TGTGCCAGCAGTGATGAGGGACTAGAGAGGAATGAGCAGTTCTTC. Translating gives CASSDEGLERNEQFF.

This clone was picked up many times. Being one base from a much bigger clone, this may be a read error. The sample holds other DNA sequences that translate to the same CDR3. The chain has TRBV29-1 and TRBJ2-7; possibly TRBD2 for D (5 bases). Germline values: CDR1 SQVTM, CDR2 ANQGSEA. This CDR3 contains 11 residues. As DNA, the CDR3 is TGTAGCGTCCGAATGGGGTACGAGCAGTACTTC. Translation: CSVRMGYEQYF.

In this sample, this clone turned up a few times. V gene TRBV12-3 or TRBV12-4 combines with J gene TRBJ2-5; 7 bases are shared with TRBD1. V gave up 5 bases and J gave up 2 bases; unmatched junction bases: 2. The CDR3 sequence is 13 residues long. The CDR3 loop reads CASSRDSQETQYF. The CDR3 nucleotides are TGTGCCAGCAGTCGGGACAGTCAAGAGACCCAGTACTTC.

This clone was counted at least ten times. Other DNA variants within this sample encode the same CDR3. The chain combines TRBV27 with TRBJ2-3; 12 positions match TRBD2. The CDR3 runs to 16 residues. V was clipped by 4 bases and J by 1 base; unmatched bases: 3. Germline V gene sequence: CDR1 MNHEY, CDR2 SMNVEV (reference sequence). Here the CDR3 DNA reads TGTGCCAGCAGTTCACGACTAGCGGGGGGCACAGATACGCAGTATTTT. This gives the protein CASSSRLAGGTDTQYF.